What follows describes a single T cell receptor (beta chain). Its antigen is not identified. This sample is drawn from a study of identical twins. Regarding the study as a whole: Fewer insertions marked abundant cord blood beta clonotypes; young adult naive trended weakly, memory not at all. Analyses of zero insertions could be partly confounded by invariant MAIT and iNKT cells.

Trimming removed 7 bases at V and 7 bases at J, with 15 bases between. The CDR3 consists of 13 residues. Germline CDR1 SGHRS, CDR2 YFSETQ. Unique molecular identifiers were present on the cDNA, and a universal primer site came from template switching. TCRdb redid the calling of the 5' RACE reads with MiXCR, one entry per CDR3 protein. The sample contains around 370,000 distinct CDR3 sequences, approximately 9.1% of which appear only once. Healthy Caucasians provided all donations. Input material: naive T cells sorted from blood. The chain uses TRBV5-1 and TRBJ2-1; D not resolved. This sequence originates from a woman aged 45-65 years in good health. CDR3 sequence reads: CASRSTGRNEQFF. CDR3 bases: TGCGCCAGCCGGTCGACCGGTCGGAATGAGCAGTTCTTC.